This is a list of T cell receptor beta chains from one sample in a study of T-cell memory formation after mild COVID-19. TCRdb reanalysed the 5' RACE reads using MiXCR and keeps one entry per CDR3 protein. The data contain some 210,000 distinct CDR3 sequences, 15% to 20% of them singletons. What was sequenced was PBMCs or a T cell subset sorted from them (not recorded which). These receptors were obtained from an adult woman who had mild COVID-19 (a few samples of this study predate the infection). Cell type and time point are not known. Both conserved end residues are part of each CDR3. Fields, in order: D gene, J gene, V gene, clone size, CDR3 DNA, CDR3 protein. A D gene is named only where the DNA matches it firmly. Some rows mark clone size as missing; the rest say once, few, many or name a class of expanded clone.

.,TRBJ2-1,TRBV5-1,few,TGCGCCAGCAGCTTGGGGAACTACAATGAGCAGTTCTTC,CASSLGNYNEQFF
.,TRBJ2-7,TRBV12-3/TRBV12-4,few,TGTGCCAGCAGTAGGGACACCGATTACGAGCAGTACTTC,CASSRDTDYEQYF
.,TRBJ2-7,TRBV6-6,.,TGTGCCAGCTCCGGGACGGTAGCCTACGAGCAGTACTTC,CASSGTVAYEQYF
.,TRBJ2-3,TRBV5-1,.,TGCGCCAGCAGCCCGGACGGCGGGGGCACAGATACGCAGTATTTT,CASSPDGGGTDTQYF
TRBD1,TRBJ2-3,TRBV12-3/TRBV12-4,.,TGTGCCAGCACCCCGGACAGGACGTACACAGATACGCAGTATTTT,CASTPDRTYTDTQYF
TRBD2,TRBJ2-3,TRBV12-3/TRBV12-4,.,TGTGCCAGCAGTTTCCTAGCGGGAGTGTCTACAGATACGCAGTATTTT,CASSFLAGVSTDTQYF
.,TRBJ2-1,TRBV9,many,TGTGCCAGCAGCCCCGGATCTGAGCAGTTCTTC,CASSPGSEQFF
TRBD1,TRBJ2-7,TRBV11-2,many,TGTGCCAGCAGCGCCGGGACAGGGGGCTACGAGCAGTACTTC,CASSAGTGGYEQYF
.,TRBJ2-7,TRBV6-2/TRBV6-3,.,TGTGCCAGCAGTGAACCGGGGTCCTCCTACGAGCAGTACTTC,CASSEPGSSYEQYF
.,TRBJ2-1,TRBV18,.,TGTGCCAGCTCACCACAGTCCTACAATGAGCAGTTCTTC,CASSPQSYNEQFF
.,TRBJ2-7,TRBV5-1,few,TGCGCCAGCAGCCCTTCCCCAGTCGTCTACGAGCAGTACTTC,CASSPSPVVYEQYF
.,TRBJ1-1,TRBV5-1,few,TGCGCCAGCAGCTTCGCCAGCCTGAACACTGAAGCTTTCTTT,CASSFASLNTEAFF
TRBD2,TRBJ2-3,TRBV4-1,few,TGCGCCAGCAGCCAAGTGGGCCTAGCGGGAGATACGCAGTATTTT,CASSQVGLAGDTQYF